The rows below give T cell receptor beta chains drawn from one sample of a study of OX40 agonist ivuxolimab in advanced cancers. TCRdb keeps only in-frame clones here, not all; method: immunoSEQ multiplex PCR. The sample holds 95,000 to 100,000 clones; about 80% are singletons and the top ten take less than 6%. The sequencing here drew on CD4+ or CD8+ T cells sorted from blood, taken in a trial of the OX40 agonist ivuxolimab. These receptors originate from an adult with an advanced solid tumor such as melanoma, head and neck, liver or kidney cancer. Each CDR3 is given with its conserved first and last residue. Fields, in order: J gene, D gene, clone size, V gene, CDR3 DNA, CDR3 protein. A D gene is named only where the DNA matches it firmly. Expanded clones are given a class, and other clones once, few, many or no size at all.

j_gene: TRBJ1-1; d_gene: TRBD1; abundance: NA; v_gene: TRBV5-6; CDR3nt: TGTGCCAGCAGCACACAGGGGGTCGCCACTGAAGCTTTCTTT; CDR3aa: CASSTQGVATEAFF
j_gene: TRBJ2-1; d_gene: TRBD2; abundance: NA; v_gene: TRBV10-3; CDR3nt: TGTGCCATCGGACTAGCGGGAGCAAATGAGCAGTTCTTC; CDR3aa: CAIGLAGANEQFF
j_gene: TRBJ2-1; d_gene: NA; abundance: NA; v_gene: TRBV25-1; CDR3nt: TGTGCCAGCAGTGGGGGGCGGGGTAGCAAAGAGTTCTTC; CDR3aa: CASSGGRGSKEFF
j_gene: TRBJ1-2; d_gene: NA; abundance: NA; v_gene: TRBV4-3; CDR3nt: TGCGCCAGCAGCCCTGAGTCCACTAACTATGGCTACACCTTC; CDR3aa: CASSPESTNYGYTF
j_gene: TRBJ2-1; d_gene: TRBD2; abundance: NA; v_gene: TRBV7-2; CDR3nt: TGTGCCAGCAGCTTAGGAAGTCGGAGCGGGAGTGCAGATGAGCAGTTCTTC; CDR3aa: CASSLGSRSGSADEQFF
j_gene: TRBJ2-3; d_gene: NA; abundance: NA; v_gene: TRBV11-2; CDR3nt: TGTGCCAGCAGCTTAGCGGGAGTTGGCACAGATACGCAGTATTTT; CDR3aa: CASSLAGVGTDTQYF
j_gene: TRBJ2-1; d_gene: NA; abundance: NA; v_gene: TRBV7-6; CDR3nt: TGTGCCAGCAGCTTAGCCCTCTTGGGTGGGGATGAGCAGTTCTTC; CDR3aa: CASSLALLGGDEQFF
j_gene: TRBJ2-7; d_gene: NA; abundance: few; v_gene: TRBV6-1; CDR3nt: TGTGCCAGCAGTGAAAGCAGGCAGCAGTACTTC; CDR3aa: CASSESRQQYF
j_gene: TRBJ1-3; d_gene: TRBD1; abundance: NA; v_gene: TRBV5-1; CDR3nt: TGCGCCAGCAGCTTACAGGGGCTAGGAAACACCATATATTTT; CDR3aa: CASSLQGLGNTIYF
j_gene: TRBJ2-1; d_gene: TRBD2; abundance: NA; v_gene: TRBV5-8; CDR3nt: TGTGCCAGCAGCTTGATCCCTAGCGGGAAAGGAGGTGAGCAGTTCTTC; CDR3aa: CASSLIPSGKGGEQFF
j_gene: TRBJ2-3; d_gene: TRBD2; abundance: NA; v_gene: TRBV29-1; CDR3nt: TGCAGCGTTGATTTCGGGGGGGGTACCTCCACAGATACGCAGTATTTT; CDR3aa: CSVDFGGGTSTDTQYF
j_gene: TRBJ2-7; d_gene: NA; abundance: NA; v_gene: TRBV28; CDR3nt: TGTGCCAGCAGTTTAGGGGTTGGCGAGCAGTACTTC; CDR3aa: CASSLGVGEQYF
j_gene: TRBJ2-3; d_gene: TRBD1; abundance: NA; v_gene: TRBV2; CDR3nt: TGTGCCAGCAGTCAGGGGGCCAGCACAGATACGCAGTATTTT; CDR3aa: CASSQGASTDTQYF
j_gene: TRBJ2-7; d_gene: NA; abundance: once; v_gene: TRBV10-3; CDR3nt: TGTGCCATCAGTGAGTCCCGGGACTACGAGCAGTACTTC; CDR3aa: CAISESRDYEQYF
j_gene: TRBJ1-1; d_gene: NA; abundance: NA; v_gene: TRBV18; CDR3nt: TGTGCCAGCTCACCTTCCAGGGTGGGGGGCACTGAAGCTTTCTTT; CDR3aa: CASSPSRVGGTEAFF
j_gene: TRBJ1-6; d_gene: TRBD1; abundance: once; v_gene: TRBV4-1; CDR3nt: TGCGCCAGCAGCCAAGAAGGACAGGCCCATTCACCCCTCCACTTT; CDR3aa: CASSQEGQAHSPLHF